The rows below give T cell receptor beta chains drawn from one sample of a study of cytomegalovirus exposure and HLA in healthy donors. The data were produced by immunoSEQ multiplex PCR, yet TCRdb's version contains in-frame clones alone and is incomplete. The sample records approximately 150,000 clones, 80% to 90% being singletons. Sequencing used PBMCs. The receptors come from a boy aged 2 to 10 in good health and CMV-seronegative. The CDR3 runs from the conserved cysteine through the conserved F or W. D genes are given only for firm matches. A row's size may be missing; if present it is once, few, many or a size class.

D,size,length,V,J,DNA,CDR3
-,few,16,TRBV5-1,TRBJ1-1,TGCGCCAGCAGCTTTCGGGGAATGGGAAGGAACACTGAAGCTTTCTTT,CASSFRGMGRNTEAFF
-,-,12,TRBV14,TRBJ2-3,TGTGCCAGCAGGGGGCTCGCAGATACGCAGTATTTT,CASRGLADTQYF
-,-,15,TRBV9,TRBJ1-4,TGTGCCAGCAGCCCCCCTTTTGGGAGCAATGAAAAACTGTTTTTT,CASSPPFGSNEKLFF
TRBD1,few,13,TRBV10-1,TRBJ2-7,TGCGCCAGCAGCCAGACCTCAGGGGGCGAGCAGTACTTC,CASSQTSGGEQYF
TRBD1,-,15,TRBV5-1,TRBJ2-3,TGCGCCAGCAGCGGACAGGGTTTACGCACAGATACGCAGTATTTT,CASSGQGLRTDTQYF
-,few,13,TRBV5-1,TRBJ2-7,TGCGCCAGCAGCTTGTTAGGGGACTACGAGCAGTACTTC,CASSLLGDYEQYF
-,once,12,TRBV19,TRBJ2-5,TGTGCCAGTAGTATCGGACAGACGAACCAGTACTTC,CASSIGQTNQYF
-,-,14,TRBV7-6,TRBJ1-6,TGTGCCAGCAGCTTAGCCCCCAGGAATTCACCCCTCCACTTT,CASSLAPRNSPLHF
-,few,14,TRBV7-2,TRBJ2-1,TGTGCCAGCAGCCTGTGGGGCAACAACAATGAGCAGTTCTTC,CASSLWGNNNEQFF
TRBD1,-,14,TRBV5-1,TRBJ1-5,TGCGCCAGCAGCTTTGGGACAGGAAATCAGCCCCAGCATTTT,CASSFGTGNQPQHF
TRBD1,-,17,TRBV4-3,TRBJ2-1,TGCGCCAGCAGCCAAGATTCGTGGCGGATGACAGGGAATGAGCAGTTCTTC,CASSQDSWRMTGNEQFF
TRBD2,-,13,TRBV6-5,TRBJ2-1,TGTGCCAGCAGTTTTACTAGCGGGAGCGGGAAGTTCTTC,CASSFTSGSGKFF
TRBD2,-,16,TRBV7-9,TRBJ2-1,TGTGCCAGCAGCTTAGCCTGGCGGGGGGAGTACAATGAGCAGTTCTTC,CASSLAWRGEYNEQFF
TRBD2,-,16,TRBV9,TRBJ2-5,TGTGCCAGCAGCGTCACTAGCGGGAGGCCTCAGGAGACCCAGTACTTC,CASSVTSGRPQETQYF
TRBD2,-,15,TRBV6-5,TRBJ2-7,TGTGCCAGCAGTTACGAACTAGCGGGGACCTACGAGCAGTACTTC,CASSYELAGTYEQYF
TRBD2,-,15,TRBV28,TRBJ2-3,TGTGCCAGCAGTTTCGAGGTGACTAGCGATGATACGCAGTATTTT,CASSFEVTSDDTQYF
-,-,14,TRBV6-5,TRBJ1-2,TGTGCCAGCACCCTATTGGGGGGTAGCTATGGCTACACCTTC,CASTLLGGSYGYTF
-,-,15,TRBV9,TRBJ1-1,TGTGCCAGCAGCGTAAGTTTGGACAGCAACACTGAAGCTTTCTTT,CASSVSLDSNTEAFF
TRBD1,-,14,TRBV6-1,TRBJ2-5,TGTGCCAGCATCCATGTAGGGGGCGGCGAGACCCAGTACTTC,CASIHVGGGETQYF
-,-,14,TRBV2,TRBJ2-2,TGTGCCAGCAGTGAGGACAGTAACACCGGGGAGCTGTTTTTT,CASSEDSNTGELFF
-,-,14,TRBV13,TRBJ2-4,TGTGCCAGCAGTTTAGTTGAGCTAGGGGACATTCAGTACTTC,CASSLVELGDIQYF
-,-,14,TRBV6-5,TRBJ2-2,TGTGCCAGCAGTTACAGCCCAATCGCGGGGGAGCTGTTTTTT,CASSYSPIAGELFF
TRBD2,few,17,TRBV7-3,TRBJ2-7,TGTGCCAGCAGCTTGGCTAGCGGGAGAGGGGGGTCCTACGAGCAGTACTTC,CASSLASGRGGSYEQYF
-,once,14,TRBV4-3,TRBJ2-7,TGCGCCAGCAGCCAAGATCTTGCGGGGCGACGGCAGTACTTC,CASSQDLAGRRQYF
TRBD1,-,18,TRBV5-5,TRBJ1-4,TGTGCCAGCAGCTCATCTCCGGGACAGGGGGAACGTAATGAAAAACTGTTTTTT,CASSSSPGQGERNEKLFF
-,-,16,TRBV11-3,TRBJ1-1,TGTGCCAGCAGCCCAGGGGTCCGGGGCAGGATAAGTGGAGCTTTCTTT,CASSPGVRGRISGAFF
TRBD2,-,16,TRBV11-2,TRBJ2-1,TGTGCCAGCAGCTTCCGAGCGGGAGGCTCCTACAATGAGCAGTTCTTC,CASSFRAGGSYNEQFF
TRBD2,-,14,TRBV29-1,TRBJ2-1,TGCAGCGTTCCGGGACTAGCGGGGTACAATGAGCAGTTCTTC,CSVPGLAGYNEQFF
-,-,16,TRBV5-1,TRBJ2-3,TGCGCCAGCAGCTTGGCGGGCGGGATGAACACAGATACGCAGTATTTT,CASSLAGGMNTDTQYF
TRBD2,-,16,TRBV5-6,TRBJ2-3,TGTGCCAGCAGCTTTTCTCGGCTAGCGGGGGCAGATACGCAGTATTTT,CASSFSRLAGADTQYF
-,-,14,TRBV2,TRBJ1-2,TGTGCCAGCAGAGTCAGGGAAAGCCGCTATGGCTACACCTTC,CASRVRESRYGYTF
-,-,14,TRBV4-1,TRBJ1-1,TGCGCCAGCAGCCAAGGGGACATGAACACTGAGGCTTTCTTT,CASSQGDMNTEAFF
-,-,16,TRBV27,TRBJ2-1,TGTGCCAGCAGACCAATTACAGGGAGCTCCTACAATGAGCAGTTCTTC,CASRPITGSSYNEQFF
TRBD2,-,13,TRBV29-1,TRBJ2-1,TGCAGCGTTGGTTCTAGCGGGGGGAATGAGCAGTTCTTC,CSVGSSGGNEQFF
-,-,11,TRBV28,TRBJ2-1,TGTGCCAGCAGTAAAGGGGGTGAGCAGTTCTTC,CASSKGGEQFF
-,-,16,TRBV18,TRBJ1-5,TGTGCCAGCTCACCAGGTGTACAGGTAAATAATCAGCCCCAGCATTTT,CASSPGVQVNNQPQHF